Listed below are T cell receptor beta chains from one sample, sequenced in a study of cytomegalovirus exposure and HLA in healthy donors. The protocol was immunoSEQ multiplex PCR, while the TCRdb copy is restricted to in-frame clones and leaves out a portion. The sample includes 180,000 or so clones, 80% to 90% of them seen just once. The specimen was PBMCs. The receptors originated from a woman aged 18-35 years in good health and CMV-seronegative. The CDR3 runs from the conserved cysteine through the conserved F or W. D genes are given only for firm matches. The size entry is marked missing in some rows and otherwise reads once, few, many or a size class.

>TRBJ2-5|once|TRBV5-1|-
CASSLGSGAVQYF
TGCGCCAGCAGCTTGGGGTCTGGGGCCGTCCAGTACTTC
>TRBJ2-3|-|TRBV5-8|-
CASSSLDTQYF
TGTGCCAGCAGCTCACTAGATACGCAGTATTTT
>TRBJ2-7|few|TRBV4-1|-
CASSQDRSVGGNYEQYF
TGCGCCAGCAGCCAAGATAGGTCAGTGGGCGGGAACTACGAGCAGTACTTC
>TRBJ2-1|-|TRBV10-2|-
CASIGGMANEQFF
TGCGCCAGCATTGGCGGGATGGCCAATGAGCAGTTCTTC
>TRBJ1-5|-|TRBV6-1|TRBD1
CASTTEGAGDQPQHF
TGTGCCAGCACTACGGAGGGGGCAGGAGATCAGCCCCAGCATTTT
>TRBJ1-2|-|TRBV18|-
CASSPAAGVVEDGYTF
TGTGCCAGCTCACCAGCCGCAGGGGTGGTTGAGGATGGCTACACCTTC
>TRBJ1-1|-|TRBV11-1|-
CASSQTSGTEAFF
TGTGCCAGCAGCCAAACTAGTGGGACTGAAGCTTTCTTT
>TRBJ2-7|once|TRBV6-1|TRBD2
CASRLLATSYEQYF
TGTGCCAGCAGGCTACTAGCGACATCCTACGAGCAGTACTTC
>TRBJ1-1|-|TRBV7-9|TRBD1
CSSSPAGTVFVEAFF
TGTTCCAGCAGCCCCGCCGGGACAGTCTTCGTAGAAGCTTTCTTT
>TRBJ1-2|-|TRBV5-6|TRBD1
CASSLGQGPYGYTF
TGTGCCAGCAGCCTAGGACAGGGGCCATATGGCTACACCTTC